This T cell receptor beta chain is from a study of cytomegalovirus exposure and HLA in healthy donors. Points from the study as a whole: Later analysis placed DRB1 highest and HLA-C lowest in TCR association rates, which differed by HLA locus.

Each of the donors was a healthy bone marrow donor. The V and J ends lost 6 bases and 3 bases, in that order; junction bases with no gene match: 6. The CDR3 covers 15 residues. CDR1 and CDR2 (germline): MNHNY, SVGAGI (reference sequence). About this clone itself: Antigen: not known.

With 60 Vbeta and 13 Jbeta primers, the PCR was carried out. This table comes from immunoSEQ multiplex PCR, and its TCRdb copy is limited to in-frame clones, with some not included. The table lists about 140,000 clones, approximately 86% of them singletons. This TCR was sampled from a woman aged 40 to 55 in good health and CMV-seronegative. The V gene is TRBV6-6, the J gene TRBJ2-1, with 9 bases identical to TRBD1. The sample taken for sequencing was PBMCs. Here the CDR3 reads CASRTGGQNYNEQFF. The CDR3 DNA reads as TGTGCCAGCAGGACAGGGGGGCAAAACTACAATGAGCAGTTCTTC.